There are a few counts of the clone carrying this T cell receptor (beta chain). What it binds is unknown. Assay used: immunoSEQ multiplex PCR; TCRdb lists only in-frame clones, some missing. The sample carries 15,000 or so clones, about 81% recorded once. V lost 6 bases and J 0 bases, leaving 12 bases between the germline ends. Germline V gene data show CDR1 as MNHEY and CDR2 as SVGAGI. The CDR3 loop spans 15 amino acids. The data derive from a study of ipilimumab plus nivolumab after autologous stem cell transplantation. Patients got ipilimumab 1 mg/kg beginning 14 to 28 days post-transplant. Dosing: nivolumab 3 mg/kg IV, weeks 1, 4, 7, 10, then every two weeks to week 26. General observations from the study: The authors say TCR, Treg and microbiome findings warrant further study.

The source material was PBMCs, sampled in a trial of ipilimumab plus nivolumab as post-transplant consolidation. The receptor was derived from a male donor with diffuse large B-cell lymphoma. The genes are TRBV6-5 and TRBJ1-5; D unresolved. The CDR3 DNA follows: TGTGCCAGCAGGCCGGCCCATTATAGCAATCAGCCCCAGCATTTT. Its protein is CASRPAHYSNQPQHF.